These 30 T cell receptor beta chains originate from one sample sequenced in a study of T cells expressing NK-cell markers. From its re-call of the 5' RACE reads, TCRdb lists each CDR3 protein once, without DNA. The sample table includes roughly 390,000 distinct CDR3 sequences. Sequencing input: blood T cells: a sorted CD56 or NKG2C T cell subset, CD4+ or CD8+ T cells, or bulk PBMC T cells (not recorded which). The receptor set was obtained from a woman aged 50 to 65 in good health.

The J gene is TRBJ2-1, the V gene TRBV7-9; with no DNA, the TCRdb D assignment of TRBD1 cannot be verified. Germline V gives CDR1 SEHNR, CDR2 FQNEAQ (reference sequence). This CDR3 is 15 amino acids long. This CDR3 reads CASSPLGADYNEQFF.

The genes are TRBV6-6 and TRBJ1-6. The CDR3 length is 15 residues. The germline gives CDR1 MNHNY, CDR2 SVGAGI (reference sequence). The chain's CDR3 is CASSTRAGKNSPLHF.

This chain joins TRBV5-1 and TRBJ2-5; TCRdb returns TRBD1, unconfirmable since there is no DNA. The germline V gene has CDR1 SGHRS and CDR2 YFSETQ. This CDR3 has 15 residues. CDR3 amino acids: CASSFRGQFQETQYF.

The rearrangement uses TRBV4-1 and TRBJ2-5; TCRdb's D gene call, TRBD1, goes unchecked for lack of DNA. Germline CDR1 reads MGHRA; CDR2 reads YSYEKL. The CDR3 extends over 17 amino acids. The CDR3 reads CASSHTGTGGASETQYF.

The chain uses TRBV29-1 and TRBJ1-2; TCRdb gives TRBD1 as the D gene, but with no DNA this cannot be confirmed. Germline V gene sequence: CDR1 SQVTM, CDR2 ANQGSEA. The CDR3 sequence is 17 residues long. This CDR3 is CSVDYLQGGTLHYGYTF.

CDR3 amino acids: CASSRVGDTEAFF. The J gene is TRBJ1-1, the V gene TRBV12-3 or TRBV12-4. The CDR3 consists of 13 residues.

This chain connects TRBV29-1 to TRBJ2-3. The length of the CDR3 is 12 residues. In germline, CDR1 is SQVTM, CDR2 ANQGSEA. The CDR3 sequence is CSVEDAVEAQYF.

The rearrangement links TRBV7-7 to TRBJ2-2; TCRdb gives TRBD2 as the D gene, but with no DNA this cannot be confirmed. This CDR3 has 16 residues. Germline CDR1 SSHAT, CDR2 FNYEAQ (reference sequence). The CDR3 reads CASSESRGRRTGELFF.

The rearrangement links TRBV5-1 to TRBJ2-5; TCRdb's assignment of TRBD1 cannot be checked, as there is no DNA. Germline CDR1 is SGHRS and CDR2 is YFSETQ. This CDR3 has 15 amino acids. The CDR3 protein is CASSSYQGVQETQYF.

The chain employs TRBV5-1 and TRBJ2-2; TCRdb's D call, TRBD1, is unchecked because there is no DNA. The germline V gene has CDR1 SGHRS and CDR2 YFSETQ. This CDR3 has 16 amino acids. Here the CDR3 reads CASSPFFRAGTGELFF. Full variable domain (remainder filled in from reference TRBV5-1 and TRBJ2-2): KAGVTQTPRYLIKTRGQQVTLSCSPISGHRSVSWYQQTPGQGLQFLFEYFSETQRNKGNFPGRFSGRQFSNSRSEMNVSTLELGDSALYLCASSPFFRAGTGELFFGEGSRLTVL.

This chain links TRBV12-3 or TRBV12-4 with TRBJ2-5; TCRdb names TRBD1, which stays unverified in the absence of DNA. CDR3 length: 14 residues. CDR3 amino acids: CASSLIGTAETQYF.

The J gene is TRBJ2-5, the V gene TRBV7-9; the TCRdb D gene call, TRBD2, has no DNA to confirm it. This CDR3 region has 17 residues. Germline assignment: CDR1 SEHNR and CDR2 FQNEAQ (reference sequence). The CDR3: CASSLLVTSGSGETQYF.

The CDR3 region is CATSSMDRSYEQYF. This chain links TRBV15 with TRBJ2-7. CDR1 is LNHNV, CDR2 YYDKDF, per germline (reference sequence). This CDR3 is 14 amino acids long.

V gene TRBV5-5 combines with J gene TRBJ2-1; TCRdb calls TRBD1, which cannot be checked without DNA. The CDR3 is 15 amino acids. Looked up from germline, CDR1 is SGHKS and CDR2 is YYEKEE (reference sequence). The CDR3 reads CASSLTLGAYNEQFF.

The chain couples TRBV11-3 to TRBJ2-3; TCRdb picks TRBD1, but there is no DNA to check that call. The CDR3 spans 15 residues. Germline V CDR1 and CDR2: SGHNT, YENEEA. The CDR3 spells CASSQSGTGTDTQYF.

V is TRBV4-1 and J is TRBJ1-6; TCRdb's assignment of TRBD1 cannot be checked, as there is no DNA. Germline CDR1 reads MGHRA; CDR2 reads YSYEKL. The CDR3 runs 15 residues. The chain's CDR3 is CASSPLDRVDSPLHF.

The chain combines TRBV27 with TRBJ2-7; TCRdb selects TRBD1, and the lack of DNA leaves this call unchecked. The CDR3 is 15 residues long. Germline CDR1 and CDR2: MNHEY and SMNVEV (reference sequence). The CDR3 loop is CASSFQGPRGYEQYF.

The CDR3 protein is CATSERTSVQEQFF. The chain joins TRBV15 to TRBJ2-1; the D call of TRBD2 rests on TCRdb alone, since no DNA is present to check it. This CDR3 is 14 amino acids long. Looked up from germline, CDR1 is LNHNV and CDR2 is YYDKDF (reference sequence).

This rearrangement joins TRBV24-1 to TRBJ2-3. This CDR3 has 12 residues. CDR1 KGHDR and CDR2 SFDVKD come from the germline V gene. This chain's CDR3 is CATSDIALAQYF.

The chain recombines TRBV5-1 with TRBJ2-1; checking the TCRdb D call of TRBD1 is not possible without DNA. Germline V gives CDR1 SGHRS, CDR2 YFSETQ. The CDR3 has 21 amino acids. The CDR3 here is CASSFPRGVGARSRPYNEQFF. The whole variable domain, filled in from reference TRBV5-1 and TRBJ2-1, reads KAGVTQTPRYLIKTRGQQVTLSCSPISGHRSVSWYQQTPGQGLQFLFEYFSETQRNKGNFPGRFSGRQFSNSRSEMNVSTLELGDSALYLCASSFPRGVGARSRPYNEQFFGPGTRLTVL.

The CDR3 region is CSARERGTGHYGYTF. The chain carries TRBV20-1 and TRBJ1-2; no DNA is available, so the TRBD1 call from TCRdb remains unchecked. Germline V lookup: CDR1 DFQATT, CDR2 SNEGSKA (reference sequence). The length of the CDR3 is 15 residues.

This rearrangement joins TRBV12-3 or TRBV12-4 to TRBJ1-2. The CDR3 extends over 14 amino acids. The CDR3 sequence: CASSFGQGLYGYTF.

This chain uses TRBV11-2 with TRBJ2-7; the D call of TRBD2 rests on TCRdb alone, since no DNA is present to check it. From germline, CDR1 is SGHAT and CDR2 FQNNGV. CDR3 length: 19 residues. The CDR3: CASSLEGLAGMAFIYEQYF.

J is TRBJ1-3 and V is TRBV5-1. CDR1 and CDR2 (germline): SGHRS, YFSETQ. This CDR3 region has 14 residues. This chain's CDR3 is CASSWDDSGNTIYF.

The rearrangement uses TRBV2 and TRBJ2-2; TCRdb's assignment of TRBD2 cannot be checked, as there is no DNA. Germline V CDR1 and CDR2: SNHLY, FYNNEI. The CDR3 is made up of 14 amino acids. The CDR3 here is CASSESAGTGELFF.

J is TRBJ2-4 and V is TRBV6-6; checking the TCRdb D call of TRBD1 is not possible without DNA. The CDR3 extends over 18 amino acids. CDR1 and CDR2 (germline): MNHNY, SVGAGI (reference sequence). CDR3 protein: CASSYSGTGGVGKNIQYF.

The rearrangement joins TRBV28 to TRBJ2-1; TCRdb gives TRBD1 as the D gene, but with no DNA this cannot be confirmed. Germline V gene lookup returns CDR1 MDHEN and CDR2 SYDVKM. This CDR3 is 15 amino acids long. This chain's CDR3 is CASALGTGNYNEQFF.

This rearrangement joins TRBV5-1 to TRBJ2-3; TCRdb's assignment of TRBD2 cannot be checked, as there is no DNA. The CDR3 runs 17 residues. The germline gives CDR1 SGHRS, CDR2 YFSETQ. CDR3 sequence: CASSVVLAGVGGDTQYF.

The chain recombines TRBV2 with TRBJ1-5; TCRdb's assignment of TRBD1 cannot be checked, as there is no DNA. Germline CDR1 and CDR2: SNHLY and FYNNEI. The CDR3 is made up of 15 amino acids. Here the CDR3 reads CASGLFAGAAQPQHF. Based on the CDR3 plus reference TRBV2 and TRBJ1-5, the full variable domain is EPEVTQTPSHQVTQMGQEVILRCVPISNHLYFYWYRQILGQKVEFLVSFYNNEISEKSEIFDDQFSVERPDGSNFTLKIRSTKLEDSAMYFCASGLFAGAAQPQHFGDGTRLSIL.

The J gene is TRBJ2-7, the V gene TRBV10-3. In germline, CDR1 is ENHRY, CDR2 SYGVKD. CDR3 length equals 12 residues. CDR3 amino acids: CAISDRSYEQYF.